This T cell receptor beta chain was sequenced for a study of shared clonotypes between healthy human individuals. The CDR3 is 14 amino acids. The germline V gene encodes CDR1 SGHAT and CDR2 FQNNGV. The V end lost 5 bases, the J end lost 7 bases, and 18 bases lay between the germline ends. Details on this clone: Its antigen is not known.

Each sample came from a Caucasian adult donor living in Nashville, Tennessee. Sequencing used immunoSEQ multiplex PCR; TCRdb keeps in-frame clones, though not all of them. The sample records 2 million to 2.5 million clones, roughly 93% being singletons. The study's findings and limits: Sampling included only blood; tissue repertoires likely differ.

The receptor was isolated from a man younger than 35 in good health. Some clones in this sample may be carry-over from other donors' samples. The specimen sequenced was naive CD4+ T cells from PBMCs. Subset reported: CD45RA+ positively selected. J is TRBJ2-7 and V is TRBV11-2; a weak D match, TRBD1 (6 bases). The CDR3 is CASSLQQGYGEQYF. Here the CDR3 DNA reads TGTGCCAGCAGCCTACAACAGGGATATGGGGAGCAGTACTTC.